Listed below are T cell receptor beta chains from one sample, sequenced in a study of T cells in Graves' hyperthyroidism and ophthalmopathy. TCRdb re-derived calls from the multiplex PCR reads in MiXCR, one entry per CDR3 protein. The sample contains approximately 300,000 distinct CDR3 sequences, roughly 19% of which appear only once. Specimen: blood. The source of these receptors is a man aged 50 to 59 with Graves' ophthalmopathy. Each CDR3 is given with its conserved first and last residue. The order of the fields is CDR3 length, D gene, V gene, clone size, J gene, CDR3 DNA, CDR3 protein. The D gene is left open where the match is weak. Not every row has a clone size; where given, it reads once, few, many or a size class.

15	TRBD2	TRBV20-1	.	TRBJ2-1	TGCAGTGCTAGACATAGCGGGAGGGCCTTCGGTGAGCAGTTCTTC	CSARHSGRAFGEQFF
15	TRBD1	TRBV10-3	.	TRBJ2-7	TGTGCCATCAGTGATTTCCAGGGGGCCTCCTACGAGCAGTACTTC	CAISDFQGASYEQYF
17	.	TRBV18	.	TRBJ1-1	TGTGCCAGCGCACAGTCAACATTCATTAGAATAAACACTGAAGCTTTCTTT	CASAQSTFIRINTEAFF
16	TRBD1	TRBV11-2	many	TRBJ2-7	TGTGCCAGCAGCTTAAGTCCCGGGACAGGGTTAGGCGAGCAGTACTTC	CASSLSPGTGLGEQYF
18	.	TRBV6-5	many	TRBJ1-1	TGTGCCAGCAGTTACTCGCCCTTGGGGCAGAGAGCGAACACTGAAGCTTTCTTT	CASSYSPLGQRANTEAFF
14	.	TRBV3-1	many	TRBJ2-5	TGTGCCAGTCCGGGGCGAGCGGACCAAGAGACCCAGTACTTC	CASPGRADQETQYF
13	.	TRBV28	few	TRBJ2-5	TGTGCCAGCACCCCGGACAACCAAGAGACCCAGTACTTC	CASTPDNQETQYF
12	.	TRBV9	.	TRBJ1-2	TGTGCCAGCAGCGTAGATGGCGGCGGCTACACCTTC	CASSVDGGGYTF
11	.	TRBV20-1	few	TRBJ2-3	TGCAGTGCCCCCCGGGGGGATACGCAGTATTTT	CSAPRGDTQYF
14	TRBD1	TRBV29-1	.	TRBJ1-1	TGCAGCGTTGCCCATGGGACAGCGAACACTGAAGCTTTCTTT	CSVAHGTANTEAFF
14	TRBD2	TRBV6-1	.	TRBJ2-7	TGTGCCAGCAGCCCTAGCGGGAGAGACATACCGCAGTACTTC	CASSPSGRDIPQYF
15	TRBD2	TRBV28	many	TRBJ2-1	TGTGCCAGCAGTTCCGGACTAGCGGGAGGGGGCGGGCAGTTCTTC	CASSSGLAGGGGQFF
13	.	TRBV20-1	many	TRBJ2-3	TGCAGTGCTGTGGGGGTAATCACAGATACGCAGTATTTT	CSAVGVITDTQYF
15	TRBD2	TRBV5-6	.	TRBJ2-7	TGTGCCAGCAGCTTCGAGACTAGCGGGAGGTACGAGCAGTACTTC	CASSFETSGRYEQYF
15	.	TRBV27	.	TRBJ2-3	TGTGCCAGCAGTCCCCGAGGGGGGCCCAGGGATACGCAGTATTTT	CASSPRGGPRDTQYF
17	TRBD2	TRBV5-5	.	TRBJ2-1	TGTGCCAGCAGCCCGCCCCCCGGGACTAGCACCTACAATGAGCAGTTCTTC	CASSPPPGTSTYNEQFF
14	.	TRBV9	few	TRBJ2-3	TGTGCCAGCAGCGGAGGACTTAACACAGATACGCAGTATTTT	CASSGGLNTDTQYF
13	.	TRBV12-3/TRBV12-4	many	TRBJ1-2	TGTGCCAGCAGTTTAATGGCGGGCGATGGCTACACCTTC	CASSLMAGDGYTF
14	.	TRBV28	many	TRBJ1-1	TGTGCCAGCAGTTTCGGGAGGGGGGCCACTGAAGCTTTCTTT	CASSFGRGATEAFF
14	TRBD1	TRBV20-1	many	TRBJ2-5	TGCAGTGCTATCGGACAGGGTCGTCAAGAGACCCAGTACTTC	CSAIGQGRQETQYF
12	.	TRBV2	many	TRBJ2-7	TGTGCCAGCAGTGAAACGGTTGGGGAGCAGTACTTC	CASSETVGEQYF
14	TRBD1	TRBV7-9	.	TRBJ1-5	TGTGCCAGCAGCTTAACAGGGGAAACTCAGCCCCAGCATTTT	CASSLTGETQPQHF
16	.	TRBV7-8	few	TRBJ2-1	TGTGCCAGCAGCTTTCCAGAGGGAGGCCCCTACAATGAGCAGTTCTTC	CASSFPEGGPYNEQFF
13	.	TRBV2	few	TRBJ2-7	TGTGCCAGCAGTGAAATGGACATCTACGAGCAGTACTTC	CASSEMDIYEQYF
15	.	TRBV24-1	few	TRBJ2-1	TGTGCCACCAGTGCCTTGGACAATTCCTACAATGAGCAGTTCTTC	CATSALDNSYNEQFF
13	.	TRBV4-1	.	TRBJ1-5	TGCGCCAGCAGCCAATACTACTTGGAGCCCCAGCATTTT	CASSQYYLEPQHF
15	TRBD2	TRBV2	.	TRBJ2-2	TGTGCCAGCAGTGAACTAGCGGGAGGGGCCGGGGAGCTGTTTTTT	CASSELAGGAGELFF
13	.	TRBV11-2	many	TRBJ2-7	TGTGCCAGCAGCTTATGGGCCGTCTACGAGCAGTACTTC	CASSLWAVYEQYF
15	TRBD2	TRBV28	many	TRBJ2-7	TGTGCCAGCAGCGGACTAGCGGGGCCTATGGACGAGCAGTACTTC	CASSGLAGPMDEQYF
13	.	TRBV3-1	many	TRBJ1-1	TGTGCCAGCAGCCACGGTGGGTACACTGAAGCTTTCTTT	CASSHGGYTEAFF
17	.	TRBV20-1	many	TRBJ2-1	TGCAGTGCTAGAGATTGGGGTGGGACCGATAGGGGCAATGAGCAGTTCTTC	CSARDWGGTDRGNEQFF
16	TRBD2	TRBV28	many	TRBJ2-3	TGTGCCAGCATGCTCTTACTAGCGGGAGGCCCAGATACGCAGTATTTT	CASMLLLAGGPDTQYF
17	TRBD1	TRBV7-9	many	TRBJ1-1	TGTGCCAGCAGCTCGTACCTCACAGGGGCTTGGAACACTGAAGCTTTCTTT	CASSSYLTGAWNTEAFF
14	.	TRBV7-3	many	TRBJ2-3	TGTGCCAGCAGCTTGCGGGGGCGCACAGATACGCAGTATTTT	CASSLRGRTDTQYF
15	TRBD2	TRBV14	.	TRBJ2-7	TGTGCCAGCAGATCTACAGCGGGGGCGTCCTACGAGCAGTACTTC	CASRSTAGASYEQYF
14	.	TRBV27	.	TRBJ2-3	TGTGCCAGCACGGATGGGCGGCACACAGATACGCAGTATTTT	CASTDGRHTDTQYF
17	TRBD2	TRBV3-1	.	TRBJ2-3	TGTGCCAGCAGCCTAAGCGGGGCTAGCGGGAACACAGATACGCAGTATTTT	CASSLSGASGNTDTQYF
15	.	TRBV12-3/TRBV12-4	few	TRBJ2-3	TGTGCCAGCAGTTTAACCGGGAGCTTCACAGATACGCAGTATTTT	CASSLTGSFTDTQYF
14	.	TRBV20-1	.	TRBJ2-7	TGCAGTGCAGTTGGCCCGTCTGATTTCTACGAGCAGTACTTC	CSAVGPSDFYEQYF
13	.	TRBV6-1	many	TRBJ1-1	TGTGCCAGCAGTGACAAAATGAACACTGAAGCTTTCTTT	CASSDKMNTEAFF
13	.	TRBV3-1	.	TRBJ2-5	TGTGCCAGCAGCCCCTCGCATCGGGAGACCCAGTACTTC	CASSPSHRETQYF
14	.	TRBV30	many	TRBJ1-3	TGTGCCTGGAGTGTGGGATTCGGTAGAAACACCATATATTTT	CAWSVGFGRNTIYF
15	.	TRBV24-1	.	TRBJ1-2	TGTGCCACCAGTGATTTTCAGGACGGGGGAGAAGGCTACACCTTC	CATSDFQDGGEGYTF
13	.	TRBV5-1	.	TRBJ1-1	TGCGCCAGCAGCTTCTACAGAAAGGGTGAAGCTTTCTTT	CASSFYRKGEAFF
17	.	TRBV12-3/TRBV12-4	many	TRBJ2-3	TGTGCCAGCAGCCTGGGTCGCGGACGGGGGTACACAGATACGCAGTATTTT	CASSLGRGRGYTDTQYF
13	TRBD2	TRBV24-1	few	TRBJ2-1	TGTGCCGCTTCTAGCGGGGGCCTTTCTGAGCAGTTCTTC	CAASSGGLSEQFF
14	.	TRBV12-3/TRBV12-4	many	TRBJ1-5	TGTGCCAGCAGTTTAGCAGGACCGAATCAGCCCCAGCATTTT	CASSLAGPNQPQHF
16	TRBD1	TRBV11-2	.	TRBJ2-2	TGTGCCAGCAGCCCTGGGACAGGGTATCAGGCCGGGGAGCTGTTTTTT	CASSPGTGYQAGELFF
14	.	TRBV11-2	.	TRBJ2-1	TGCGCCAGCAGCCAAGAGACAGGTTGGAATGAGCAGTTCTTC	CASSQETGWNEQFF
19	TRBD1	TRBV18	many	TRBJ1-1	TGTGCCAGCTCACCGCCACCGGGACAGGGGAGAGGGATTACCACTGAAGCTTTCTTT	CASSPPPGQGRGITTEAFF
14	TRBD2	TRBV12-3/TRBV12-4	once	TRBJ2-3	TGTGCCAGCAGCAATCTAGCGGGCACAGATACGCAGTATTTT	CASSNLAGTDTQYF
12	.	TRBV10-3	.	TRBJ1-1	TGTGCCATCAGTGACAACCGGGAAGAGGCTTTCTTT	CAISDNREEAFF
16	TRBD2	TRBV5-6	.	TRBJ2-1	TGTGCCAGCAGCCCTGGAGAGCGGGAGGTTCGGAATGAGCAGTTCTTC	CASSPGEREVRNEQFF
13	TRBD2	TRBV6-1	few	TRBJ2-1	TGTGCCAGCAGCGGGAGGGGGAACAATGAGCAGTTCTTC	CASSGRGNNEQFF
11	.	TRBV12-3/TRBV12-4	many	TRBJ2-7	TGTGCCAGCACCCCAGGAAACGGGCAGTACTTC	CASTPGNGQYF
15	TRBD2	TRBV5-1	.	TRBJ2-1	TGCGCCAGCAGCTTGAGGGTAGCGGGAGGGCCGGAGCAGTTCTTC	CASSLRVAGGPEQFF